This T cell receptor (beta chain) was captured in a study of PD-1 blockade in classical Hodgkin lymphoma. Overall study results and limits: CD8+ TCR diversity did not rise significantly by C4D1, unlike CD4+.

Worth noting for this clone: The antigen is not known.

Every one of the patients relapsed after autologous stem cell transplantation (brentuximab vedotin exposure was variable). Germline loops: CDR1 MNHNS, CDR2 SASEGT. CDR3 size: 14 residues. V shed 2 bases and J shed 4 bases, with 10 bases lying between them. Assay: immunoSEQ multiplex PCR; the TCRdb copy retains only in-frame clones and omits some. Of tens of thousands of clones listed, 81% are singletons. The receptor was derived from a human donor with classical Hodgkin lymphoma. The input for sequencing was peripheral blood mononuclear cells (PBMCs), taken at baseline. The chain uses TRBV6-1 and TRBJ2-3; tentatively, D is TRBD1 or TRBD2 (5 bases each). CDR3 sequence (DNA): TGTGCCAGCAGTGAATCGGGACCAGCAGATACGCAGTATTTT. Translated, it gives CASSESGPADTQYF.